These 21 T cell receptor beta chains share one sample of origin, sequenced in a study of molecular identifiers for immune sequencing clone quantification. TCRdb called the PCR reads again in MiXCR, with one record for every CDR3 protein. Found here are approximately 670,000 distinct CDR3 sequences, 15% to 20% of them singletons; the top ten hold roughly 0.9%. The sample was naive CD8+ T cells from blood, with Jurkat cell RNA spiked in. The subset denotes: FACS-sorted CD8+CD4-CCR7+CD45RA+ naive T cells. Source of these receptors: a human donor in good health. Some libraries in this study had Jurkat cell RNA spiked in.

V is TRBV9 and J is TRBJ2-7; 10 bases align to TRBD2. The trim removed 2 bases at V and 0 bases at J, leaving 5 bases unmatched. CDR1 and CDR2 from the germline V gene are SGDLS and YYNGEE. This CDR3 region has 16 residues. CDR3 DNA sequence: TGTGCCAGCAGCGTTCTAGCGGGGGCGGACTCCTACGAGCAGTACTTC. This encodes CASSVLAGADSYEQYF.

This clonotype was picked up a small number of times. A much larger clone lies a single base off, so this may be a read error. V gene TRBV7-8 combines with J gene TRBJ1-3; D not resolved. Germline V gives CDR1 SGHVS, CDR2 FQNEAQ. This CDR3 has 12 residues. The CDR3 loop is CASGLVGNTIYF. CDR3 coding DNA: TGTGCCAGCGGCTTAGTTGGAAACACCATATATTTT.

This clonotype was seen a few times. The chain combines TRBV19 with TRBJ1-1; possibly TRBD1 for D (5 bases). CDR1 LNHDA and CDR2 SQIVND come from the germline V gene (reference sequence). V lost 4 bases and J lost 4, with 13 bases in between. The CDR3 contains 14 residues. CDR3 in DNA: TGTGCCAGTAGTAGGGCCTTGGGGGGCACTGAAGCTTTCTTT. The encoded protein is CASSRALGGTEAFF.

This clonotype showed up many times. This chain uses TRBV6-2 or TRBV6-3 with TRBJ1-4, with 8 nucleotides matching TRBD1. V dropped 2 bases and J dropped 7; count of bases not matched to a gene: 3. The CDR3 has 14 residues. CDR1 is MNHEY and CDR2 is SVGEGT in the germline V gene. CDR3 sequence reads: CASSYRGQGEKLFF. The DNA for the CDR3 is TGTGCCAGCAGTTACCGAGGACAGGGTGAAAAACTGTTTTTT.

Many counts were recorded for this clonotype. J is TRBJ2-7 and V is TRBV28, with D unresolved. Trimming removed 3 bases from V and 7 bases from J, with 13 bases in between. Germline lookup yields CDR1 MDHEN and CDR2 SYDVKM. This CDR3 is built from 13 residues. The DNA of the CDR3 is TGTGCCAGCAGTTTTGTTAACAGCCGGGAGCAGTACTTC. Translation: CASSFVNSREQYF.

This clonotype was observed a handful of times. The chain recombines TRBV2 with TRBJ2-1; a weak D match, TRBD1 (6 bases). The CDR3 sequence is 16 residues long. Germline-derived CDR1 and CDR2 are SNHLY and FYNNEI. V shed 2 bases and J shed 3 bases, with 14 bases lying between them. CDR3 region: CASSEWGTGHYNEQFF. The CDR3 DNA reads as TGTGCCAGCAGTGAATGGGGAACAGGGCACTACAATGAGCAGTTCTTC.

This clonotype was found many times. J is TRBJ2-4 and V is TRBV6-5, with D possibly TRBD1 on 5 matching bases. Germline loops: CDR1 MNHEY, CDR2 SVGAGI. Trimming cost V 5 bases and J 0 bases, with 17 bases left between them. The CDR3 is made up of 17 amino acids. As DNA, the CDR3 is TGTGCCAGCAGTCCACAATCCGGACATTTAGCCAAAAACATTCAGTACTTC. Its protein is CASSPQSGHLAKNIQYF.

This clonotype occurred many times. The chain links TRBV7-9 to TRBJ2-3; 8 nucleotides match TRBD2. Germline trimming cut 5 bases from V and 5 bases from J; bases unmatched to any gene: 12. There are 16 residues in the CDR3. Germline CDR1 reads SEHNR; CDR2 reads FQNEAQ (reference sequence). CDR3 amino acids: CASSLVVGLAGDTQYF. CDR3 sequence (DNA): TGTGCCAGCAGCCTAGTGGTAGGGCTAGCGGGAGATACGCAGTATTTT.

This chain connects TRBV6-5 to TRBJ2-1; weak D call: TRBD2 (6 bases). The CDR3 totals 12 residues. Germline CDR1 MNHEY, CDR2 SVGAGI. V was cut by 3 bases and J by 8 bases, with 8 bases left in between. In DNA, the CDR3 is TGTGCCAGCAGTTATAGCGGCCATGAGCAGTTCTTC. Amino acid sequence: CASSYSGHEQFF.

Notes on this clonotype: Just one base apart from a much larger clone, this may be a read error. Lacking the conserved final phenylalanine or tryptophan, this CDR3 likely reflects a read error. The chain couples TRBV7-9 to TRBJ2-7, with TRBD2 matching over 9 bases. The CDR3 is 14 amino acids. V shed 5 bases, J shed 2 bases, and the junction held 4 bases outside the gene matches. Germline loops: CDR1 SEHNR, CDR2 FQNEAQ (reference sequence). CDR3 DNA sequence: TGTGCCAGCAGCCAGCGGGAGGTCCCCTACGAGCAGTACCTC. The encoded protein is CASSQREVPYEQYL.

This clonotype has just a few counts. V usage is TRBV10-3 and J usage is TRBJ2-7; TRBD1 matches 7 bases. This CDR3 is built from 13 residues. Germline V gives CDR1 ENHRY, CDR2 SYGVKD. V dropped 10 bases and J dropped 7; count of bases not matched to a gene: 13. The CDR3 region is CATGGSLTSEQYF. The CDR3 region has the DNA TGTGCCACAGGGGGTTCCCTCACCTCGGAGCAGTACTTC.

The chain joins TRBV7-9 to TRBJ2-5, with 7 nucleotides matching TRBD2. The CDR3 consists of 15 residues. J lost 3 bases, V lost 1 base, and 5 bases had no gene match. Germline V gene sequence: CDR1 SEHNR, CDR2 FQNEAQ (reference sequence). The CDR3 nucleotides read TGTGCCAGCAGCTTAGGTCTAGCGGAAGAAGAGACCCAGTACTTC. Translating it yields CASSLGLAEEETQYF.

This clonotype was seen repeatedly, ten times or more. The chain joins TRBV5-4 to TRBJ2-1; 12 bases align to TRBD2. Germline V gene data show CDR1 as SGHNT and CDR2 as YYREEE (reference sequence). After removal of 2 bases from V and 7 bases from J, the junction contained 7 bases not matched to a gene. This CDR3 region has 16 residues. CDR3 DNA: TGTGCCAGCAGCTTCCTCGGACTAGCGGGATTAAATGAGCAGTTCTTC. Translated, it gives CASSFLGLAGLNEQFF.

The table lists this clonotype with many counts. Here the CDR3 reads CASSHLGAEAFF. For the CDR3, the DNA is TGCGCCAGCAGCCATTTAGGGGCTGAAGCTTTCTTT. The rearrangement joins TRBV4-1 to TRBJ1-1; perhaps TRBD1 as D (5 bases). Germline V CDR1 and CDR2: MGHRA, YSYEKL. The length of the CDR3 is 12 residues. V shed 3 bases and J shed 6 bases, with 8 bases lying between them.

Turning to this clonotype: A much bigger clone sits one base away, suggesting this may be a read error. This chain uses TRBV6-5 with TRBJ2-5, with D possibly being TRBD1 or TRBD2 (5 bases each). The CDR3 runs to 16 residues. CDR1 and CDR2 (germline): MNHEY, SVGAGI. The V and J ends lost 6 bases and 2 bases respectively, with 19 bases between them. CDR3 sequence: CASRLERGSLQETQYF. The DNA for the CDR3 is TGTGCCAGCAGGCTCGAGAGGGGCTCCCTACAAGAGACCCAGTACTTC.

This clonotype was counted many times. CDR3 sequence (DNA): TGTGCCAGCAGCTCACCCGGGGGCTCGGGGAATGAAAAACTGTTTTTT. This translates into CASSSPGGSGNEKLFF. The J gene is TRBJ1-4, the V gene TRBV9; a possible D gene is TRBD1 (6 bases). Germline-derived CDR1 and CDR2 are SGDLS and YYNGEE. V dropped 4 bases and J dropped 5 bases, with 18 bases sitting between them. The CDR3 spans 16 residues.

This clonotype was recorded many times. The rearrangement uses TRBV4-3 and TRBJ1-5; unclear D gene. Per germline, CDR1 LGHNA and CDR2 YSLEER. V lost 1 base and J 0 bases, leaving 7 bases between the germline ends. The CDR3 has 15 amino acids. The CDR3, as DNA: TGCGCCAGCAGCCAAGGGGTCCATAGCAATCAGCCCCAGCATTTT. Its translation: CASSQGVHSNQPQHF.

This clonotype was observed once. A much larger clonotype is one base distant, so this may be a read error. The rearrangement uses TRBV15 and TRBJ2-1, with 9 bases identical to TRBD2. Germline V gene sequence: CDR1 LNHNV, CDR2 YYDKDF (reference sequence). This CDR3 region has 15 residues. CDR3: CVTNNPTSGYNEQFF. CDR3 nucleotides: TGTGTCACCAACAACCCCACTAGCGGGTACAATGAGCAGTTCTTC.

This clonotype was picked up a small number of times. The chain joins TRBV9 to TRBJ2-5; D may be TRBD1 (6 bases). Germline CDR1 and CDR2: SGDLS and YYNGEE. The CDR3 consists of 14 residues. Trimming left V 4 bases short and J 3 bases short, with 13 bases between. The CDR3 DNA follows: TGTGCCAGCAGCACATCCCGGGACAAAGAGACCCAGTACTTC. Protein sequence: CASSTSRDKETQYF.

On this clonotype: A much larger clone lies a single base off, so this may be a read error. The V gene is TRBV6-2 or TRBV6-3, the J gene TRBJ1-1, with D uncertain. Germline V gene lookup returns CDR1 MNHEY and CDR2 SVGEGT. The length of the CDR3 is 13 residues. This CDR3 reads CASSYSGIAEASF. The DNA of the CDR3 is TGTGCCAGCAGTTACTCAGGGATCGCTGAAGCTTCCTTT.

The chain carries TRBV12-3 or TRBV12-4 and TRBJ2-7, with D possibly matching TRBD2 (6 bases). V was clipped by 6 bases and J by 6 bases, with 9 bases between them. The CDR3 loop spans 11 amino acids. In DNA, the CDR3 is TGTGCCAGCAGGGGACTCTTCGAGCAGTACTTC. It yields the protein CASRGLFEQYF.